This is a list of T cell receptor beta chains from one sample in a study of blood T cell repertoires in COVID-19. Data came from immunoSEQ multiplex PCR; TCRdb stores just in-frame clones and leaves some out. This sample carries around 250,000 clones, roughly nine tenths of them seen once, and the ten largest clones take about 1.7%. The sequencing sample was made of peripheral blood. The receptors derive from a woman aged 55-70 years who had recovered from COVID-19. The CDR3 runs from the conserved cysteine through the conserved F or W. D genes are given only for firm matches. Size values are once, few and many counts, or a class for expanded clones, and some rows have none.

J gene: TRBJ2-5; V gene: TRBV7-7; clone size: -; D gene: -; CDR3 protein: CASSQGGAWGGETQYF; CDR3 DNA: TGTGCTAGCAGCCAAGGTGGGGCCTGGGGCGGAGAGACCCAGTACTTC
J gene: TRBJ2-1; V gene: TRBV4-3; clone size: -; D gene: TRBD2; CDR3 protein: CASSQPSGGEGEQFF; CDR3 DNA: TGCGCCAGCAGCCAACCTAGCGGGGGGGAGGGTGAGCAGTTCTTC
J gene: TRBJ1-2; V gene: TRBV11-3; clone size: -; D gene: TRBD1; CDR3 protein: CASIRGRLDYGYTF; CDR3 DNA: TGTGCCAGCATCAGGGGGAGACTCGACTATGGCTACACCTTC
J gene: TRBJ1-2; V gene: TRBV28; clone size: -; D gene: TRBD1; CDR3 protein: CASRTGSSYGYTF; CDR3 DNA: TGTGCCAGCAGGACAGGGTCCAGCTATGGCTACACCTTC
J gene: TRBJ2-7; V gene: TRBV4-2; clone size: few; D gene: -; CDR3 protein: CASSQAQGMNEQYF; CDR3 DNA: TGTGCCAGCAGCCAAGCCCAGGGGATGAACGAGCAGTACTTC
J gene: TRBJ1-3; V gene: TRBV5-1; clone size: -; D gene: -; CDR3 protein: CASSFMSSGNTIYF; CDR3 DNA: TGCGCCAGCAGCTTTATGAGCTCTGGAAACACCATATATTTT
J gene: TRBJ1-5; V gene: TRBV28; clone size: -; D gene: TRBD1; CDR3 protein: CASSLYRGSHSNQPQHF; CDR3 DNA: TGTGCCAGCAGTTTATACAGGGGGAGTCATAGCAATCAGCCCCAGCATTTT
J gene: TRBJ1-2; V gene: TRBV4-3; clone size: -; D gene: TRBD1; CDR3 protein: CASSQEDRRYGYTF; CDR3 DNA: TGCGCCAGCAGCCAAGAGGACAGGCGATATGGCTACACCTTC
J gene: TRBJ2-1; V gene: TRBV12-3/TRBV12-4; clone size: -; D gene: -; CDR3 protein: CASSFYDSNEQFF; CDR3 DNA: TGTGCCAGCAGTTTCTATGACAGCAATGAGCAGTTCTTC
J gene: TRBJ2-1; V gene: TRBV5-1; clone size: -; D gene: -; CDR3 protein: CASSFPAADNEQFF; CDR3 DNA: TGCGCCAGCAGCTTCCCAGCGGCGGACAATGAGCAGTTCTTC
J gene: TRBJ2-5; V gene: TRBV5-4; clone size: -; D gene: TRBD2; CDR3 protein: CASSSGLAGQETQYF; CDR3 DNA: TGTGCCAGCAGTTCGGGACTAGCGGGGCAAGAGACCCAGTACTTC
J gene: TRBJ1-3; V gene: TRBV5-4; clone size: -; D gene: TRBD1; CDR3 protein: CASSLQGGSGNTIYF; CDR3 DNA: TGTGCCAGCAGCCTACAGGGGGGCTCTGGAAACACCATATATTTT
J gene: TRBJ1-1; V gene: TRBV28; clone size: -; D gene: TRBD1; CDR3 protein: CASSSTGWNTEAFF; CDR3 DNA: TGTGCCAGCAGTTCGACAGGGTGGAACACTGAAGCTTTCTTT
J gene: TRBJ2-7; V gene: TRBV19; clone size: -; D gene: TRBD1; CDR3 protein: CASSTQGQAKAYEQYF; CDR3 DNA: TGTGCCAGTAGTACCCAGGGACAGGCAAAGGCCTACGAGCAGTACTTC
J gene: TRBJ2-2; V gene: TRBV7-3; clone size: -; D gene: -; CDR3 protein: CASSFGGGPGAGELFF; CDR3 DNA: TGTGCCAGCAGCTTCGGAGGCGGTCCGGGGGCCGGGGAGCTGTTTTTT
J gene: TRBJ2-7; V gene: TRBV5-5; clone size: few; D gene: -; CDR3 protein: CASSKTNSYEQYF; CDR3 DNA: TGTGCCAGCAGTAAGACTAACTCCTACGAGCAGTACTTC
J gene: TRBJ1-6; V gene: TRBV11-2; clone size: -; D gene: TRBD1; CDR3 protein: CASSLAGTGGDSPLHF; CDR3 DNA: TGTGCCAGCAGCTTAGCAGGGACAGGGGGAGATTCACCCCTCCACTTT
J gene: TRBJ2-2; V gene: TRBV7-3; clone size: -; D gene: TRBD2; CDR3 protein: CASSSSSGGSTGELFF; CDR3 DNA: TGTGCCAGCAGCTCCTCTAGCGGGGGGAGCACCGGGGAGCTGTTTTTT
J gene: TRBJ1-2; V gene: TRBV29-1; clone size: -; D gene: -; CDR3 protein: CSVGLTNYGYTF; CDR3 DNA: TGCAGCGTTGGACTAACTAACTATGGCTACACCTTC
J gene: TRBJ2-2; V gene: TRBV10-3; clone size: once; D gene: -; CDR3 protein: CAISESTTATGELFF; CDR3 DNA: TGTGCCATCAGTGAGTCGACTACGGCCACCGGGGAGCTGTTTTTT
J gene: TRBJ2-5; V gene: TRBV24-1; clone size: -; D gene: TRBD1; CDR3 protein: CATSDFGTGYQETQYF; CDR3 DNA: TGTGCCACCAGTGATTTTGGGACAGGGTACCAAGAGACCCAGTACTTC
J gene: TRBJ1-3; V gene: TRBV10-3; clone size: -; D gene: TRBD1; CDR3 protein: CAITTGVGNTIYF; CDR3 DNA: TGTGCCATCACCACAGGGGTCGGAAACACCATATATTTT
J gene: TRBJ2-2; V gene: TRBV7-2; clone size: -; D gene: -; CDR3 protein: CASSLDSGITGELFF; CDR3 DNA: TGTGCCAGCAGCCTCGATAGCGGAATCACCGGGGAGCTGTTTTTT
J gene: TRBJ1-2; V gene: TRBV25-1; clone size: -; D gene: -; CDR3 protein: CASSEYAGSGGYTF; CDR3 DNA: TGTGCCAGCAGTGAATATGCAGGGAGCGGGGGCTACACCTTC
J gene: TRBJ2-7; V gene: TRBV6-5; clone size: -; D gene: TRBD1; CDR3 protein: CASSPGQGSAEQYF; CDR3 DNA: TGTGCCAGCAGTCCGGGACAGGGGTCTGCCGAGCAGTACTTC
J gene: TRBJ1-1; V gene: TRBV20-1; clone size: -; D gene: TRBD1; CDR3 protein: CRGDRETEAFF; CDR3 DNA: TGCAGGGGGGACAGGGAAACTGAAGCTTTCTTT
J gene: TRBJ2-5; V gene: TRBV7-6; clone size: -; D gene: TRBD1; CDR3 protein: CASSHLLTGEQETQYF; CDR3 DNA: TGTGCCAGCAGCCACCTCTTGACAGGGGAACAAGAGACCCAGTACTTC
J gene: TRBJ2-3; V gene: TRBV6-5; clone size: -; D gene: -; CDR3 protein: CASSYSSRTDTQYF; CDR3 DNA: TGTGCCAGCAGTTACTCTAGCCGCACAGATACGCAGTATTTT
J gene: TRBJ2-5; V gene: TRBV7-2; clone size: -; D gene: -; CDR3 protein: CASSLAGQQETQYF; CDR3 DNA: TGTGCCAGCAGCTTAGCTGGGCAGCAAGAGACCCAGTACTTC
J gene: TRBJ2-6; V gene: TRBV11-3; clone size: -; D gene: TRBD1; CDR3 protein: CASSPETGPPTGANVLTF; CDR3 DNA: TGTGCCAGCAGCCCCGAGACAGGGCCCCCGACTGGGGCCAACGTCCTGACTTTC
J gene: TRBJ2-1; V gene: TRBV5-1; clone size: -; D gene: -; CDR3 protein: CASSLLVDNEQFF; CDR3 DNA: TGCGCCAGCAGCTTGCTAGTCGACAATGAGCAGTTCTTC
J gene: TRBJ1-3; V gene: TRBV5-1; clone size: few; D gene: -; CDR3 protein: CASSPVGGHGNTIYF; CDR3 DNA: TGCGCCAGCAGCCCCGTCGGAGGGCATGGAAACACCATATATTTT
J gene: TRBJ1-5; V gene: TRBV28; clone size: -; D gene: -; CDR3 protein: CASSPTRGDGQPQHF; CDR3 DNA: TGTGCCAGCAGTCCCACACGGGGGGACGGTCAGCCCCAGCATTTT
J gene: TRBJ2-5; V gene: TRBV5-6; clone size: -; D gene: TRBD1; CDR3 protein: CASRPGQGKGETQYF; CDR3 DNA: TGTGCCAGCAGGCCGGGACAGGGGAAGGGGGAGACCCAGTACTTC
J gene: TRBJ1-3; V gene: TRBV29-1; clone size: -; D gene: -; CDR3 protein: CSVEIQAGNTIYF; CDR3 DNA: TGCAGCGTTGAGATCCAGGCTGGAAACACCATATATTTT
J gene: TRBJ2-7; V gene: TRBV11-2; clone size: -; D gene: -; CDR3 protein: CASSLDGVGVGYEQYF; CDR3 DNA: TGTGCCAGCAGCTTAGATGGGGTAGGGGTTGGATACGAGCAGTACTTC
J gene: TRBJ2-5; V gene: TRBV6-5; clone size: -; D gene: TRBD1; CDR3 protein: CASSGTRGQQETQYF; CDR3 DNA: TGTGCCAGCAGCGGAACCAGGGGGCAGCAAGAGACCCAGTACTTC
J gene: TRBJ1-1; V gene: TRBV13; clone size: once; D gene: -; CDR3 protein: CASSSGRRVAAFF; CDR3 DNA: TGTGCCAGCAGCTCAGGGAGGAGGGTGGCAGCTTTCTTT
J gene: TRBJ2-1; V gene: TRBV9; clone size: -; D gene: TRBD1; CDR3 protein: CASSITGTAFNEQFF; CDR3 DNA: TGTGCCAGCAGCATTACCGGGACAGCCTTCAATGAGCAGTTCTTC
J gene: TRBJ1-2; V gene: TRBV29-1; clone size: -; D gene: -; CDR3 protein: CSALTENYGYTF; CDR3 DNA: TGCAGCGCCCTGACAGAGAACTATGGCTACACCTTC
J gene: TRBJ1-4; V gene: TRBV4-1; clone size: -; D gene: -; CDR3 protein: CASSQPWGVEKLFF; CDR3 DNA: TGCGCCAGCAGCCAGCCATGGGGGGTTGAAAAACTGTTTTTT
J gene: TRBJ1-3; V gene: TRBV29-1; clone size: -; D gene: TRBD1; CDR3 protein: CSVVTGGGNTIYF; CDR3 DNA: TGCAGCGTTGTGACAGGGGGAGGAAACACCATATATTTT